Presented here are 4 T cell receptor beta chains from one specimen sequenced in a study of neurological immune-mediated disorders. TCRdb recomputed calls from the 5' RACE reads with MiXCR, one row per CDR3 protein. The sample has tens of thousands of distinct CDR3 sequences; just over 2.5% are singletons. The sample taken for sequencing was PBMCs. These receptors were taken from a woman in her twenties or thirties with multiple sclerosis.

This clonotype was seen only a few times. The rearrangement uses TRBV5-6 and TRBJ2-4; a possible D gene is TRBD2 (6 bases). The CDR3 loop spans 17 amino acids. V was clipped by 4 bases and J by 0 bases, with 17 bases between them. Germline values: CDR1 SGHDT, CDR2 YYEEEE. CDR3 sequence (DNA): TGTGCCAGCAGCCTCTGGGCAGGAGGGGTAGCCAAAAACATTCAGTACTTC. This gives the protein CASSLWAGGVAKNIQYF.

This clonotype appeared many times. This sequence joins TRBV29-1 and TRBJ1-6, with D maybe TRBD1 (6 bases). This CDR3 comprises 16 residues. Looked up from germline, CDR1 is SQVTM and CDR2 is ANQGSEA. The V gene lost 0 bases and the J gene lost 9 bases, with 18 bases spanning the gap. The CDR3 region has the DNA TGCAGCGTTGAAGATCCTAAGAGGGGGGAAGGTTCACCCCTCCACTTT. It translates to CSVEDPKRGEGSPLHF.

Many counts were recorded for this clonotype. The chain combines TRBV20-1 with TRBJ2-4; possibly TRBD1 or TRBD2 for D (5 bases each). Germline loops: CDR1 DFQATT, CDR2 SNEGSKA (reference sequence). The ends were cut back, 1 base at V and 6 bases at J, with 19 bases in the middle. The CDR3 is 16 amino acids. Here the CDR3 reads CSARVGGISVRNIQYF. CDR3 coding DNA: TGCAGTGCTAGAGTTGGGGGAATCAGTGTACGAAACATTCAGTACTTC.

This clonotype has ten or more counts. The rearrangement uses TRBV12-3 or TRBV12-4 and TRBJ2-2; 7 positions agree with TRBD1. Trimming at V came to 4 bases and at J to 5 bases, leaving 7 bases not matched to a gene. This CDR3 comprises 15 residues. CDR3 nucleotide sequence: TGTGCCAGCAGTTCCGTATACAGGGGAACCGGGGAGCTGTTTTTT. The encoded protein is CASSSVYRGTGELFF.